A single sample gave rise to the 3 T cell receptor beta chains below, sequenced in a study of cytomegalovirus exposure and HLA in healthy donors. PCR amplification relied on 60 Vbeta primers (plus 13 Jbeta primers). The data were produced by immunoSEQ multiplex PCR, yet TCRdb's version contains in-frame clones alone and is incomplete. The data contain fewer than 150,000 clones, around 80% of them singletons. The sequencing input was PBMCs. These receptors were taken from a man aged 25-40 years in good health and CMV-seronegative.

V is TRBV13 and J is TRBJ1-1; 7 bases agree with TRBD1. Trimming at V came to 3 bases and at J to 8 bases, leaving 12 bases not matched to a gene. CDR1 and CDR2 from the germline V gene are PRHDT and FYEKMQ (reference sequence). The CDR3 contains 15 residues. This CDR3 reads CASSFIPIQGQEAFF. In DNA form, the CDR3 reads TGTGCCAGCAGCTTCATACCGATACAGGGGCAGGAAGCTTTCTTT.

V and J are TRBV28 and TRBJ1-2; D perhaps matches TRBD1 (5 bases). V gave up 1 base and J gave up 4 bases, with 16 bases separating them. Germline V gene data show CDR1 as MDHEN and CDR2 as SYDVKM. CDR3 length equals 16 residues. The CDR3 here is CASSLFRGRALYGYTF. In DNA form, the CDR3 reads TGTGCCAGCAGTTTATTTAGGGGCAGGGCCCTCTATGGCTACACCTTC.

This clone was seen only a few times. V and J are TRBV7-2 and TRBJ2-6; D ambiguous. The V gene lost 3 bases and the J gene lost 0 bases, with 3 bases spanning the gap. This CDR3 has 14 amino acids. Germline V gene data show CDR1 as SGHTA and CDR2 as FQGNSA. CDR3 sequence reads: CASSFVSGANVLTF. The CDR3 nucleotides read TGTGCCAGCAGCTTCGTCTCTGGGGCCAACGTCCTGACTTTC.